A single T cell receptor (beta chain) is shown here with its context. This record belongs to a study of blood T cell repertoires in COVID-19. Sequencing was performed with immunoSEQ multiplex PCR; in TCRdb, only in-frame clones are kept and a portion is missing. The repertoire has about 92,000 clones, around 82% of them found once; the top ten carry around 12%. The ends lost 3 bases at V and 6 bases at J; junction bases unmatched: 7. CDR3 length: 15 residues. The germline V gene has CDR1 SGDLS and CDR2 YYNGEE. The chain recombines TRBV9 with TRBJ1-2, with 11 bases fitting TRBD1. Sequenced material: peripheral blood. This TCR was recovered from a human donor in a cohort sampled during active COVID-19. The CDR3 protein is CASSAWGTGGNGYTF. The CDR3, as DNA: TGTGCCAGCAGCGCCTGGGGGACAGGGGGTAATGGCTACACCTTC.